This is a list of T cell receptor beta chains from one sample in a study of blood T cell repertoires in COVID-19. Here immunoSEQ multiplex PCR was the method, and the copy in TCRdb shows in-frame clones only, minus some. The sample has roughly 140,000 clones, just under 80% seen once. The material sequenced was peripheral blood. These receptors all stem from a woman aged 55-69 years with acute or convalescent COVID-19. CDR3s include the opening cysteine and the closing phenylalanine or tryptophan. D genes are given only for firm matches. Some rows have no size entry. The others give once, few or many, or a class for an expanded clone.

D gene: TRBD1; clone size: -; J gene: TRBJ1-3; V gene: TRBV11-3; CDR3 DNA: TGTGCCAGCAGCTCGCGACTCCAGGGGGACACCATATATTTT; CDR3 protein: CASSSRLQGDTIYF
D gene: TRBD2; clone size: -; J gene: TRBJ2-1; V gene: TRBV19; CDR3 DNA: TGTGCCAGTAGTACTAGCGGATCTTACAATGAGCAGTTCTTC; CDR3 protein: CASSTSGSYNEQFF
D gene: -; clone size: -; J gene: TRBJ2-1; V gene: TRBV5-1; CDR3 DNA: TGCGCCAGCAGCACTCCCTCTGACTCCGGTGGGAGCCCTAGCTCCTACAATGAGCAGTTCTTC; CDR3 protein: CASSTPSDSGGSPSSYNEQFF
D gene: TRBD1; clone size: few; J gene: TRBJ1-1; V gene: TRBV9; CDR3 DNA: TGTGCCAGCAGCGTAGGGGACAGCCGTTTGAACACTGAAGCTTTCTTT; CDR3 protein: CASSVGDSRLNTEAFF
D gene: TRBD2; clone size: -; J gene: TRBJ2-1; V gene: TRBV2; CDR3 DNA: TGTGCCAGCCCTATAGCGGGTTTCCGGTTAGAGCAGTTCTTC; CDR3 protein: CASPIAGFRLEQFF
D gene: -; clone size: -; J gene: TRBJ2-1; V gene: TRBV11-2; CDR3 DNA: TGTGCCAGCAGCGAGGAGATTTACAATGAGCAGTTCTTC; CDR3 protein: CASSEEIYNEQFF
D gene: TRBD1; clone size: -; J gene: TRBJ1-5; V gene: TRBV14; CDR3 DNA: TGTGCCAGCAGGCGGGACAGGGGGTTTGAGAGCAATCAGCCCCAGCATTTT; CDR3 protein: CASRRDRGFESNQPQHF
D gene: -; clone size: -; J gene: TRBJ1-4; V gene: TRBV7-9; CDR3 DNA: TGTGCCGGACAAATGGTAGGGGATGAAAAACTGTTTTTT; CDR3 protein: CAGQMVGDEKLFF
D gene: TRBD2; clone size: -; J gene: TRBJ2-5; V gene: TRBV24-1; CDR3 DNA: TGTGCCACCAGTGATCCTCTTGCGGGAGGGAGGGTAGAGACCCAGTACTTC; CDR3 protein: CATSDPLAGGRVETQYF
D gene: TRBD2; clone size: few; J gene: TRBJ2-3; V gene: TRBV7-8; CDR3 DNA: TGTGCCAGCGGGACTAGCGGGAGTTCCACAGATACGCAGTATTTT; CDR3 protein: CASGTSGSSTDTQYF
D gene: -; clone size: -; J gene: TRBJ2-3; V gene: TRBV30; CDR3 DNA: TGTGCCTGGAGTGTGGGACTCGGCACAGATACGCAGTATTTT; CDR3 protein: CAWSVGLGTDTQYF
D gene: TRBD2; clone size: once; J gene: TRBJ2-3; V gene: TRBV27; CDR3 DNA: TGTGCCAGCAGGCTTAGCGGGACCCTCGATACGCAGTATTTT; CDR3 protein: CASRLSGTLDTQYF
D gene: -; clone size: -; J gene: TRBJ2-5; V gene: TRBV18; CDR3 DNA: TGTGCCAGCTCACCAACAGTTGAAGAGACCCAGTACTTC; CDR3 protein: CASSPTVEETQYF
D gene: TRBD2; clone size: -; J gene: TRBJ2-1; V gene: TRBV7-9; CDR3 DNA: TGTGCCAGCACCCAGCTAGCGGGAATTGACAATGAGCAGTTCTTC; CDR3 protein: CASTQLAGIDNEQFF
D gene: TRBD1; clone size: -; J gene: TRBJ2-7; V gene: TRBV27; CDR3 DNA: TGTGCCACATGGACAGGGACCTACGAGCAGTACTTC; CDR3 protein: CATWTGTYEQYF
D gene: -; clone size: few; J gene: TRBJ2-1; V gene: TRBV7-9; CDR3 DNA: TGTGCCAGCAGCTTAAGAGGTAGTGAGCAGTTCTTC; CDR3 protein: CASSLRGSEQFF
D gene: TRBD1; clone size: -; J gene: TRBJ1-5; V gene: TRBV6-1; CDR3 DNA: TGTGCCAGCAGTGGGACAGGGATGAGTAGCAGGAGCAATCAGCCCCAGCATTTT; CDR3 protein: CASSGTGMSSRSNQPQHF
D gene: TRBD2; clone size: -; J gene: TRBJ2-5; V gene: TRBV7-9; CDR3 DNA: TGTGCCAGCAGCTCCGGGACTACCGGGGAGACCCAGTACTTC; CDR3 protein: CASSSGTTGETQYF
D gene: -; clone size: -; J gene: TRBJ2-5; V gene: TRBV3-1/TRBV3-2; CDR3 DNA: TGTGCCAGCAGCAAGTTGGGGGCTTACCAAGAGACCCAGTACTTC; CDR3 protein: CASSKLGAYQETQYF
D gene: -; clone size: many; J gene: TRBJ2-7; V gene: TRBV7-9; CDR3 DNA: TGTGCCAGCAGCCCCGTCTACGAGCAGTACTTC; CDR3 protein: CASSPVYEQYF
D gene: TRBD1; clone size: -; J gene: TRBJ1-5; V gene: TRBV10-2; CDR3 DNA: TGCGCCAGCAGTGCTCGAGCCGGGACAGAAAATCAGCCCCAGCATTTT; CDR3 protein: CASSARAGTENQPQHF
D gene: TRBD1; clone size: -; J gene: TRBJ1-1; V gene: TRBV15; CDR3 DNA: TGTGCCACCAGCGGGGACAGGGGGCGGTTTGTGAATGAAGCTTTCTTT; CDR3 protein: CATSGDRGRFVNEAFF
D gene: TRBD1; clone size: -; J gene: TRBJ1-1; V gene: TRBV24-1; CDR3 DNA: TGTGCCGCAAGGCAGGGGGCGGACACTGAAGCTTTCTTT; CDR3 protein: CAARQGADTEAFF
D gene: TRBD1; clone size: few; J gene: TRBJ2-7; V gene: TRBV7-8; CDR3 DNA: TGTGCCAGCAGGGAGGGACAGGGGAAATCCTACGAGCAGTACTTC; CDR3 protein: CASREGQGKSYEQYF
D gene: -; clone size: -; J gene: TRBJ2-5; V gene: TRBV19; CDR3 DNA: TGTGCCAGTAGCCACAGCCAAGAGACCCAGTACTTC; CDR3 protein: CASSHSQETQYF
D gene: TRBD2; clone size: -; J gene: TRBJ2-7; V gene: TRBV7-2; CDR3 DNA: TGTGCCAGCAGCTTAGAGGTAGCGGGAGTCGAGCAGTACTTC; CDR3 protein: CASSLEVAGVEQYF
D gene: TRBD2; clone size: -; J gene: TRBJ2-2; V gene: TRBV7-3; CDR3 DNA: TGTGCCAGCAGCTTGGGGACTAGGGAGCTGTTTTTT; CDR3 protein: CASSLGTRELFF